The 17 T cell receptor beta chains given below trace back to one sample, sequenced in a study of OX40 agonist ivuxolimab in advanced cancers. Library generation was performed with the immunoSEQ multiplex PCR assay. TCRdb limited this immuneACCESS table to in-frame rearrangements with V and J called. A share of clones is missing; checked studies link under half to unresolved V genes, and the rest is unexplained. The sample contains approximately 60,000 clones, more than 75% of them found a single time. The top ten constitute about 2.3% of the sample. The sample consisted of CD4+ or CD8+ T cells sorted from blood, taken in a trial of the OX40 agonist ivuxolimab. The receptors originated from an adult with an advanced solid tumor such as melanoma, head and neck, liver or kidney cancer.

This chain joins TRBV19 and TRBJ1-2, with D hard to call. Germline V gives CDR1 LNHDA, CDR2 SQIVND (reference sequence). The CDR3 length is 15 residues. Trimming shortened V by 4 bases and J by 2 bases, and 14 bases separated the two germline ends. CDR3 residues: CASSRTTAVNYGYTF. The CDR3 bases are TGTGCCAGTAGTAGAACGACTGCAGTCAACTATGGCTACACCTTC.

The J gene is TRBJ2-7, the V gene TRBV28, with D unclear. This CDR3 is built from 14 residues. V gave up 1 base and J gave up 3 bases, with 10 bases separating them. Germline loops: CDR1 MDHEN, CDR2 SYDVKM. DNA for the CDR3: TGTGCCAGCAGTTTATCGGGTAATTACTACGAGCAGTACTTC. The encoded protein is CASSLSGNYYEQYF.

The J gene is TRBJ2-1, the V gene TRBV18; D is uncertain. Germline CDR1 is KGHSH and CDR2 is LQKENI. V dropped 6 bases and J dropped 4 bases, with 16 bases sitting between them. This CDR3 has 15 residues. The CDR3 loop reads CASSPRLEVYNEQFF. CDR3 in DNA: TGTGCCAGCTCGCCCCGTCTAGAGGTTTACAATGAGCAGTTCTTC.

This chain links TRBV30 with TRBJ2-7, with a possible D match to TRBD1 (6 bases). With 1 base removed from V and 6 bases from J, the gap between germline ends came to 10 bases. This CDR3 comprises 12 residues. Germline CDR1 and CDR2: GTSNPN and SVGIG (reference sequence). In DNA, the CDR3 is TGTGCCTGGAGTGGGGGGCACCCCGAGCAGTACTTC. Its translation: CAWSGGHPEQYF. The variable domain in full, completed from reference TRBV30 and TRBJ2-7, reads SQTIHQWPATLVQPVGSPLSLECTVEGTSNPNLYWYRQAAGRGLQLLFYSVGIGQISSEVPQNLSASRPQDRQFILSSKKLLLSDSGFYLCAWSGGHPEQYFGPGTRLTVT.

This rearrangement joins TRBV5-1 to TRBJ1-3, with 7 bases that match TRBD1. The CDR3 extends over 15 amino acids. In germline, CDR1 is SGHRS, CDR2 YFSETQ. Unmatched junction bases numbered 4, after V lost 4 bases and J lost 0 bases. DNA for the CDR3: TGCGCCAGCAGCGTTGACAGGGACTCTGGAAACACCATATATTTT. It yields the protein CASSVDRDSGNTIYF.

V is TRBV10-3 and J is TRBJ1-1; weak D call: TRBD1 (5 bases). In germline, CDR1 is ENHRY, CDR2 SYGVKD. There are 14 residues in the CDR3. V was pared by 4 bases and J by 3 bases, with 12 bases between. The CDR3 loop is CAISAGPRDTEAFF. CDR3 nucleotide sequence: TGTGCCATCAGTGCAGGGCCCCGGGACACTGAAGCTTTCTTT.

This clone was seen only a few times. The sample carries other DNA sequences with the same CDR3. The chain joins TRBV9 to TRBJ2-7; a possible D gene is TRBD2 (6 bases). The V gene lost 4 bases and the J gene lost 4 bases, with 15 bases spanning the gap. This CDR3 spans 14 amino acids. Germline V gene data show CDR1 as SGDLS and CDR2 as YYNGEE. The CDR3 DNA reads TGTGCCAGCAGCCCACCCGGGAGCCATTACGAGCAGTACTTC. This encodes CASSPPGSHYEQYF.

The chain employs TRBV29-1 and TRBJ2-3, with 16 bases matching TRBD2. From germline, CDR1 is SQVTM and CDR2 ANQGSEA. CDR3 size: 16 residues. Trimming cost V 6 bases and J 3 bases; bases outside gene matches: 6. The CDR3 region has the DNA TGCAGCGTCGAGGGACTAGCGGGGGGGCATACAGATACGCAGTATTTT. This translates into CSVEGLAGGHTDTQYF.

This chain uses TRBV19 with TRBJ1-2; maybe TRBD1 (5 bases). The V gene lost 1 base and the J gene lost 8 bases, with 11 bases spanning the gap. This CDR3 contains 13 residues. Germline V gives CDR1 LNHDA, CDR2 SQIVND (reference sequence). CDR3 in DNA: TGTGCCAGTAGTATAGGTCAGGGTAACGGCTACACCTTC. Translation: CASSIGQGNGYTF.

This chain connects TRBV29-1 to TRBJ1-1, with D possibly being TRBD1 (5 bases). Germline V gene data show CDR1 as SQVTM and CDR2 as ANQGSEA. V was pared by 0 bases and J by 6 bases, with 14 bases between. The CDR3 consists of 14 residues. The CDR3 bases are TGCAGCGTTGAAGAGCAACGGGGCTGGGCTGAAGCTTTCTTT. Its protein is CSVEEQRGWAEAFF. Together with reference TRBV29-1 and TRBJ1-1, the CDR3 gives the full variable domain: SAVISQKPSRDICQRGTSLTIQCQVDSQVTMMFWYRQQPGQSLTLIATANQGSEATYESGFVIDKFPISRPNLTFSTLTVSNMSPEDSSIYLCSVEEQRGWAEAFFGQGTRLTVV.

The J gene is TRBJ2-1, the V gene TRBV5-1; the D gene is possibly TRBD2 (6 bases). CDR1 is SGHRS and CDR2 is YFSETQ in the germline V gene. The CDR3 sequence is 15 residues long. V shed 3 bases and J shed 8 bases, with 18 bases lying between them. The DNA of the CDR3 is TGCGCCAGCAGCTACTCGGGAGTCGCAGGCGATGAGCAGTTCTTC. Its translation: CASSYSGVAGDEQFF.

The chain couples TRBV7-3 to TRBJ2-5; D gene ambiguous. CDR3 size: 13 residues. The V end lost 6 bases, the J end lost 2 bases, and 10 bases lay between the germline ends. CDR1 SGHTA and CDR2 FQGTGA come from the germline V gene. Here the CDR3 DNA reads TGTGCCAGCAGAGACCCCCCACAAGAGACCCAGTACTTC. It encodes CASRDPPQETQYF.

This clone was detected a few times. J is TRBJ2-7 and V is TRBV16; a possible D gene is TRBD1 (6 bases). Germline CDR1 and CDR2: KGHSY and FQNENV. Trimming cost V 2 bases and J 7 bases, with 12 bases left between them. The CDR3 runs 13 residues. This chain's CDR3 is CASSQRQGWEQYF. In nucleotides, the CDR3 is TGTGCCAGCAGCCAACGGCAGGGGTGGGAGCAGTACTTC.

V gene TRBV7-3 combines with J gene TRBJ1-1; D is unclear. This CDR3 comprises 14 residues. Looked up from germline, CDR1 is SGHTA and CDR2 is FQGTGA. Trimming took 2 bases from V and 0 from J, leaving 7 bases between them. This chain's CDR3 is CASSLQRMNTEAFF. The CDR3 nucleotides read TGTGCCAGCAGCTTACAGAGGATGAACACTGAAGCTTTCTTT.

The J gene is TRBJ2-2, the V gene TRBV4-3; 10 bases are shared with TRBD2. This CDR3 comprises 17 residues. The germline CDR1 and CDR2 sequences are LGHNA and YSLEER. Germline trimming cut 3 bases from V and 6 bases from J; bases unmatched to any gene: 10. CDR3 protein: CASSQSLAGFGSGELFF. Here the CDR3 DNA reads TGCGCCAGCAGCCAGTCACTAGCGGGGTTCGGTTCCGGGGAGCTGTTTTTT.

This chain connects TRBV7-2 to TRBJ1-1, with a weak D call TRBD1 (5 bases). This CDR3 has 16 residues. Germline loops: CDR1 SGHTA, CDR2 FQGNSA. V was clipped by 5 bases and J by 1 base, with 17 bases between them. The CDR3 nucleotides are TGTGCCAGCAGCCATTCTCGGGGCCGGGGGAACACTGAAGCTTTCTTT. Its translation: CASSHSRGRGNTEAFF.

CDR3 sequence: CASSGRPGEGEQYF. The CDR3 DNA follows: TGTGCCAGCAGCGGGAGACCAGGGGAGGGCGAGCAGTACTTC. The chain carries TRBV5-5 and TRBJ2-7; D perhaps matches TRBD2 (7 bases). Germline V gives CDR1 SGHKS, CDR2 YYEKEE (reference sequence). Trimming removed 4 bases at V and 6 bases at J, with 17 bases between. This CDR3 region has 14 residues.